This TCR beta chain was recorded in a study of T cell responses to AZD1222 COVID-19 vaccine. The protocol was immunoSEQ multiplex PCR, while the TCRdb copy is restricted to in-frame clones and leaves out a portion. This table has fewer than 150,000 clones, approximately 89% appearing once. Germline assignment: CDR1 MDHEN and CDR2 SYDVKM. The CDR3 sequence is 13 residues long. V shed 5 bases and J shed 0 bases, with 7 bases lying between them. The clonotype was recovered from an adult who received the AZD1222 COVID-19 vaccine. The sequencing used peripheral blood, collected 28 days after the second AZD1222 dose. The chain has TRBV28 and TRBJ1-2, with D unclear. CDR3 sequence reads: CASSEQPNYGYTF. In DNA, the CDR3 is TGTGCCAGCAGTGAACAGCCTAACTATGGCTACACCTTC.